This T cell receptor beta chain was captured in a study of blood T cell repertoires in COVID-19. At the level of the study: COVID-19 samples, acute and convalescent, were from the United States, Italy and Spain. From T cells, B-cell-depleted T cells, or PBMCs came the material, which was cDNA or gDNA.

Methods used by the authors: By means of reference gene primer amplification, nucleated cell counts were estimated. Measured with immunoSEQ multiplex PCR; TCRdb has only the in-frame clones, and not every one. That table furnishes V, J and clone size, whereas the DNA furnished D and trimming. The sample records about 110,000 clones, about two thirds being singletons. The CDR3 loop spans 14 amino acids. Germline V gene sequence: CDR1 SGHTA, CDR2 FQGNSA. Trimming at V came to 5 bases and at J to 7 bases, leaving 6 bases not matched to a gene. The receptor was isolated from a human donor with acute or convalescent COVID-19. The donor label of this sample is uncertain. V is TRBV7-2 and J is TRBJ1-2; TRBD1 matches at 11 bases. The specimen sequenced was peripheral blood. The CDR3 DNA is TGTGCCAGCAGCCCGGACAGGGGGCGTGGTGGCTACACCTTC. Translating gives CASSPDRGRGGYTF.